These T cell receptor beta chains were read from a single sample in a study of shared clonotypes between healthy human individuals. Clones were read by immunoSEQ multiplex PCR, and TCRdb kept only the in-frame ones, dropping some. The table shows 400,000 to 500,000 clones, with 70% to 80% occurring only once. Sequenced material: PBMCs. The receptor set was obtained from a woman in her forties in good health. Some clones in this sample may be carry-over from other donors' samples. Both conserved end residues are trimmed from each CDR3.

TRBJ2-5	TRBV5-6	VGTKETQY
TRBJ2-3	TRBV19	ATGDEGVTDTQY
TRBJ1-2	TRBV5-4	ASSLRQGSYGYT
TRBJ2-1	TRBV4-1	ASSRGTSGSYEQF
TRBJ2-7	TRBV6-5	ASSYQAGGTYEQY
TRBJ2-1	TRBV7-2	ASSLDGNAYNEQF
TRBJ2-5	TRBV2	ASSEGLAGGQGTQY
TRBJ1-4	TRBV6-1	ASSELRTAEKLF
TRBJ1-1	TRBV5-4	ASSNGQMNTEAF
TRBJ2-2	TRBV5-6	ASSLLAVRSTGELF
TRBJ1-1	TRBV7-6	ASSLGAGGAEAF
TRBJ1-1	TRBV7-9	ASSFEGNTEAF
TRBJ2-1	TRBV5-4	ASSLVEWDNEQF
TRBJ2-1	TRBV5-1	ASSLNGANNEQF
TRBJ2-1	TRBV11-3	ASSLVRDEQF
TRBJ2-3	TRBV7-3	ASSLAGSTDTQY
TRBJ2-5	TRBV15	ATKRDYQGETQY
TRBJ2-5	TRBV10-3	AISESGGQLQETQY
TRBJ1-4	TRBV5-1	ASSPGVGWTTNEKLF
TRBJ2-7	TRBV27	ASSFGLGREQY
TRBJ2-7	TRBV29-1	SVAQGAREQY
TRBJ2-1	TRBV9	ASSPRLSHNEQF
TRBJ2-2	TRBV5-1	ASSWTPRGSGELF
TRBJ2-7	TRBV4-2	ASSRPLAGSSYEQY
TRBJ1-6	TRBV30	ACKTGNYNSPLH
TRBJ2-2	TRBV6-5	ASRHRRAGELF
TRBJ2-1	TRBV19	ASSIPGLRYEQF
TRBJ1-2	TRBV19	ASSPRVPGYGYT
TRBJ2-3	TRBV18	ASSRATSGDNTQY
TRBJ1-5	TRBV7-8	ASSLGQGGSNQPQH
TRBJ2-5	TRBV7-2	ASSTLAAVPETQY
TRBJ1-2	TRBV4-2	ASSQVPDYYGYT
TRBJ2-4	TRBV7-9	ASVKSDSGNIQY
TRBJ2-1	TRBV29-1	SVESSNEQF
TRBJ1-5	TRBV28	ASSRSLYQPQH
TRBJ1-1	TRBV5-5	ASTDRAVNTEAF
TRBJ2-1	TRBV5-1	ASSLASRMNEQF
TRBJ2-1	TRBV7-3	ASSLGTSVNEQF
TRBJ2-7	TRBV11-3	ASSYHYEQY
TRBJ2-3	TRBV9	ASSVVGGGEADTQY